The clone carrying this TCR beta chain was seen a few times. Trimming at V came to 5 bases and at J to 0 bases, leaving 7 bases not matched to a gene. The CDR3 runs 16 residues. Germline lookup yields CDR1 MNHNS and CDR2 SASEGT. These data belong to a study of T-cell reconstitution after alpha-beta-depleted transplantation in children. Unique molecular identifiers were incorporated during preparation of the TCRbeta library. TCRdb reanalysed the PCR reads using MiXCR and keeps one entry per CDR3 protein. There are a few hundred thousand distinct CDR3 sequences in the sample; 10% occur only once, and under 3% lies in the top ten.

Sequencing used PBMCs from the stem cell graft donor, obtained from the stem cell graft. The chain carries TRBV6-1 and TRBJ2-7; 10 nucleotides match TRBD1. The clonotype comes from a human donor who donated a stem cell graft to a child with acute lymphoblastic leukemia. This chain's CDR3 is CASSKPGQGLSYEQYF. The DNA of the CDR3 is TGTGCCAGCAGTAAACCGGGACAGGGGCTCTCCTACGAGCAGTACTTC.